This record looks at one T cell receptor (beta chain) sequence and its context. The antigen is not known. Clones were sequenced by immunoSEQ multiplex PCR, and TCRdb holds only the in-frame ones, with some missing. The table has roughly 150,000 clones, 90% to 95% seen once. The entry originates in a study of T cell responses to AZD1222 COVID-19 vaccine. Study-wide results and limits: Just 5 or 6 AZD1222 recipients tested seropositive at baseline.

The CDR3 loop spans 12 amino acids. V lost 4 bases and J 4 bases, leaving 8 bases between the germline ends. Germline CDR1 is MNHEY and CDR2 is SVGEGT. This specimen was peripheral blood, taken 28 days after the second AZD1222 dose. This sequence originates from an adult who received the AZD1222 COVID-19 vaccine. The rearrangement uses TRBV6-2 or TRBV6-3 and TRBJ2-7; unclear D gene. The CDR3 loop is CASSWGGYEQYF. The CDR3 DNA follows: TGTGCCAGCAGTTGGGGTGGGTACGAGCAGTACTTC.